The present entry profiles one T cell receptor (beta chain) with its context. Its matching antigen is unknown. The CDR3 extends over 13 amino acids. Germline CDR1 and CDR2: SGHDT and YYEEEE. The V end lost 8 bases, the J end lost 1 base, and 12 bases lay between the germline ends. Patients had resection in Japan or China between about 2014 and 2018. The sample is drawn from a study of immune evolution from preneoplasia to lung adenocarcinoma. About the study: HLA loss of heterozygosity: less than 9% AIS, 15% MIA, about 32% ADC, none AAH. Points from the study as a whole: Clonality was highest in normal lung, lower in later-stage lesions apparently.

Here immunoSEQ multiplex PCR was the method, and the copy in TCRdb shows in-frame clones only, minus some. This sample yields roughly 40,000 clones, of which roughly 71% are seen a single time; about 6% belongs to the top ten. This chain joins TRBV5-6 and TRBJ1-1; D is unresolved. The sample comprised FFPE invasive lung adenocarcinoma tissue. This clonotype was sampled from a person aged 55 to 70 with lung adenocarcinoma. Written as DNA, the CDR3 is TGTGCCAGTAGGACGCGGGGGAACACTGAAGCTTTCTTT. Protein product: CASRTRGNTEAFF.